Listed here are 27 T cell receptor beta chains from one sample, sequenced in a study of blood T cell repertoires in COVID-19. The data were produced by immunoSEQ multiplex PCR, yet TCRdb's version contains in-frame clones alone and is incomplete. The table lists more than 200,000 clones, 85% to 90% of them singletons. Material: peripheral blood. These receptors all stem from a woman aged 60-70 years with COVID-19, enrolled during active disease.

This clone was detected once. This chain connects TRBV5-1 to TRBJ1-6; 8 bases are shared with TRBD1. The CDR3 covers 18 residues. J lost 2 bases, V lost 2 bases, and 9 bases had no gene match. Per the germline V gene, CDR1 is SGHRS and CDR2 is YFSETQ. Here the CDR3 DNA reads TGCGCCAGCAGCTTCCAAGCGGCAGGGGGCCCCTATAATTCACCCCTCCACTTT. Amino acids: CASSFQAAGGPYNSPLHF.

The genes are TRBV18 and TRBJ2-7; D unresolved. CDR1 KGHSH and CDR2 LQKENI come from the germline V gene. Trimming left V 3 bases short and J 6 bases short, with 12 bases between. The CDR3 spans 13 residues. CDR3 region: CASSPDNKREQYF. Written as DNA, the CDR3 is TGTGCCAGCTCACCTGATAACAAACGCGAGCAGTACTTC.

The chain employs TRBV6-5 and TRBJ2-1, with 12 nucleotides matching TRBD2. Per the germline V gene, CDR1 is MNHEY and CDR2 is SVGAGI. The trim removed 5 bases at V and 9 bases at J, leaving 5 bases unmatched. The CDR3 is 14 residues long. The CDR3: CASSRLAGVGEQFF. Here the CDR3 DNA reads TGTGCCAGCAGTCGACTAGCGGGAGTCGGTGAGCAGTTCTTC.

The chain carries TRBV9 and TRBJ2-2; 7 positions agree with TRBD2. The CDR3 length is 18 residues. V gave up 2 bases and J gave up 0 bases; unmatched junction bases: 10. Germline CDR1 reads SGDLS; CDR2 reads YYNGEE. The CDR3 reads CASSVGPTTSTNTGELFF. The CDR3 nucleotides read TGTGCCAGCAGCGTGGGGCCCACGACTAGCACGAACACCGGGGAGCTGTTTTTT.

The chain couples TRBV3-1 (or the pseudogene TRBV3-2) to TRBJ2-5, with 12 bases lining up with TRBD2. CDR1 and CDR2 (germline): LGHDT, YNNKEL (reference sequence). CDR3 size: 15 residues. The trim removed 1 base at V and 5 bases at J, leaving 2 bases unmatched. CDR3 DNA sequence: TGTGCCAGCAGCCAAGGACTAGCGGGAGTTGAGACCCAGTACTTC. Translated: CASSQGLAGVETQYF.

The V gene is TRBV9, the J gene TRBJ2-7, with TRBD2 identical over 10 bases. V trimming: 0 bases; J trimming: 0 bases; junction bases outside the gene matches: 6. The CDR3 runs to 17 residues. The germline gives CDR1 SGDLS, CDR2 YYNGEE. The CDR3 reads CASSVAASGSISYEQYF. The CDR3 region has the DNA TGTGCCAGCAGCGTAGCGGCTAGCGGGAGCATCTCCTACGAGCAGTACTTC.

This clone was seen once. The chain carries TRBV5-1 and TRBJ1-2, with 10 bases matching TRBD1. With V trimmed by 3 bases and J by 5 bases, 13 bases remained unmatched. The germline CDR1 and CDR2 sequences are SGHRS and YFSETQ. This CDR3 contains 17 residues. CDR3 DNA sequence: TGCGCCAGCAGCTCGACGGGACAGGGGCACTTTGGGTATGGCTACACCTTC. Protein: CASSSTGQGHFGYGYTF. The variable domain in full, completed from reference TRBV5-1 and TRBJ1-2, reads KAGVTQTPRYLIKTRGQQVTLSCSPISGHRSVSWYQQTPGQGLQFLFEYFSETQRNKGNFPGRFSGRQFSNSRSEMNVSTLELGDSALYLCASSSTGQGHFGYGYTFGSGTRLTVV.

J is TRBJ2-5 and V is TRBV30; 12 nucleotides agree with TRBD1. The germline gives CDR1 GTSNPN, CDR2 SVGIG (reference sequence). V was clipped by 5 bases and J by 5 bases; unmatched bases: 9. The CDR3 is 15 residues long. CDR3 amino acids: CAWSGGQGAGETQYF. CDR3 nucleotide sequence: TGTGCCTGGTCAGGGGGACAGGGGGCTGGTGAGACCCAGTACTTC.

The J gene is TRBJ1-2, the V gene TRBV30; weak D call: TRBD1 (6 bases). Germline CDR1 and CDR2: GTSNPN and SVGIG (reference sequence). The germline V and J ends were trimmed by 0 bases and 8 bases, with 13 bases remaining between them. The CDR3 extends over 13 amino acids. CDR3 sequence reads: CAWSVRQGFGYTF. Here the CDR3 DNA reads TGTGCCTGGAGTGTACGGCAGGGGTTCGGCTACACCTTC. Supplemented by reference TRBV30 and TRBJ1-2, the full variable domain reads SQTIHQWPATLVQPVGSPLSLECTVEGTSNPNLYWYRQAAGRGLQLLFYSVGIGQISSEVPQNLSASRPQDRQFILSSKKLLLSDSGFYLCAWSVRQGFGYTFGSGTRLTVV.

This chain links TRBV7-9 with TRBJ2-7, with 10 positions matching TRBD2. Germline CDR1 is SEHNR and CDR2 is FQNEAQ (reference sequence). Trimming at V came to 0 bases and at J to 2 bases, leaving 4 bases not matched to a gene. The CDR3 length is 16 residues. For the CDR3, the DNA is TGTGCCAGCAGCTTAGCTTCCAGCGGGAGGGCCTACGAGCAGTACTTC. Encoded protein: CASSLASSGRAYEQYF.

This chain joins TRBV9 and TRBJ1-3; no firm D call. CDR1 and CDR2 (germline): SGDLS, YYNGEE. This CDR3 contains 16 residues. V lost 3 bases, J lost 0 bases, and 13 bases lay in between. The CDR3 sequence is CASSAVTQNSGNTIYF. DNA of the CDR3: TGTGCCAGCAGCGCCGTAACTCAAAACTCTGGAAACACCATATATTTT.

The V gene is TRBV18, the J gene TRBJ1-2; D unclear. V dropped 5 bases and J dropped 4 bases, with 14 bases sitting between them. CDR3 length equals 14 residues. Germline V gene data show CDR1 as KGHSH and CDR2 as LQKENI. The CDR3, as DNA: TGTGCCAGCTCATCTCGCGGGGTTAGCTATGGCTACACCTTC. Residues: CASSSRGVSYGYTF.

Written as DNA, the CDR3 is TGTGCCAGTAGTACTACAGGGGACCGTGAAGCTTTCTTT. It encodes CASSTTGDREAFF. The chain links TRBV19 to TRBJ1-1, with 7 bases fitting TRBD1. CDR1 and CDR2 (germline): LNHDA, SQIVND (reference sequence). The CDR3 consists of 13 residues. Trimming at V came to 4 bases and at J to 7 bases, leaving 6 bases not matched to a gene.

This sequence joins TRBV4-2 and TRBJ1-3; 7 nucleotides align to TRBD1. The CDR3 runs to 16 residues. The trim removed 2 bases at V and 0 bases at J, leaving 4 bases unmatched. Per the germline V gene, CDR1 is LGHNA and CDR2 is YNFKEQ. The CDR3 coding sequence is TGTGCCAGCAGCCAACCGACAGGGATCTCTGGAAACACCATATATTTT. It is translated as CASSQPTGISGNTIYF.

The rearrangement links TRBV5-8 to TRBJ1-1, with a weak D call TRBD1 (5 bases). Germline-derived CDR1 and CDR2 are SGHTS and YDEGEE. The length of the CDR3 is 17 residues. The ends were cut back, 0 bases at V and 1 base at J, with 16 bases in the middle. The DNA for the CDR3 is TGTGCCAGCAGCTTGGTATTCGGGGCGCGGGGGAACACTGAAGCTTTCTTT. It yields the protein CASSLVFGARGNTEAFF.

This chain connects TRBV7-2 to TRBJ1-4; TRBD1 is a possible D gene (5 bases). The CDR3 is 14 residues long. In germline, CDR1 is SGHTA, CDR2 FQGNSA. V lost 4 bases to trimming and J lost 6 bases, with 12 bases between them. The CDR3 DNA is TGTGCCAGCAGCTCTGGGACTGAGGATGAAAAACTGTTTTTT. As protein: CASSSGTEDEKLFF.

The V gene is TRBV6-6, the J gene TRBJ2-1, with D possibly being TRBD1 (5 bases). Between the trimmed V and J ends, which lost 0 bases and 6 bases, there was a span of 9 bases. The CDR3 has 14 amino acids. In germline, CDR1 is MNHNY, CDR2 SVGAGI (reference sequence). CDR3 region: CASSYSQGSNEQFF. CDR3 DNA sequence: TGTGCCAGCAGTTACTCGCAGGGATCCAATGAGCAGTTCTTC.

The V and J genes are TRBV14 and TRBJ1-1, with D possibly matching TRBD1 (6 bases). V was shortened by 4 bases and J by 4 bases, with 19 bases between the two germline ends. Germline CDR1 is SGHDN and CDR2 is FVKESK. The CDR3 contains 16 residues. The CDR3 region has the DNA TGTGCCAGCAGCCTTATGCCGGGAGGGGGGATCACTGAAGCTTTCTTT. Protein sequence: CASSLMPGGGITEAFF.

The rearrangement links TRBV7-9 to TRBJ2-1; TRBD1 aligns across 12 bases. Germline loops: CDR1 SEHNR, CDR2 FQNEAQ (reference sequence). There are 18 residues in the CDR3. V gave up 4 bases and J gave up 4 bases; unmatched junction bases: 11. The CDR3 DNA sequence: TGTGCCAGCAGCTCTCCACCGGGACAGGGGGCATATTACAATGAGCAGTTCTTC. Its translation is CASSSPPGQGAYYNEQFF.

CDR3 loop: CASSSMADRGRNTEAFF. The CDR3 DNA is TGTGCCAGCAGTTCAATGGCGGACAGGGGGCGCAACACTGAAGCTTTCTTT. This chain uses TRBV5-4 with TRBJ1-1; 11 bases are shared with TRBD1. CDR1 is SGHNT, CDR2 YYREEE, per germline (reference sequence). Trimming cost V 5 bases and J 2 bases; bases outside gene matches: 11. The CDR3 has 17 residues.

On this clone: The identical CDR3 is also encoded by other nucleotide sequences in the sample. This chain uses TRBV3-1 (or the pseudogene TRBV3-2) with TRBJ2-1; D ambiguous. This CDR3 contains 11 residues. Trimming pared 1 base from V and 12 bases from J, leaving 7 bases between. Germline assignment: CDR1 LGHDT and CDR2 YNNKEL (reference sequence). The CDR3 reads CASSQGRGQFF. CDR3 sequence (DNA): TGTGCCAGCAGCCAAGGGCGCGGGCAGTTCTTC.

CDR3 protein: CSVRGEGLGNTIYF. The DNA for the CDR3 is TGCAGCGTTCGGGGGGAAGGCCTCGGAAACACCATATATTTT. The J gene is TRBJ1-3, the V gene TRBV29-1; D perhaps matches TRBD1 (5 bases). The germline V and J ends were trimmed by 5 bases and 4 bases, with 15 bases remaining between them. The CDR3 has 14 residues. The germline CDR1 and CDR2 sequences are SQVTM and ANQGSEA. Complete variable domain (other parts from reference TRBV29-1 and TRBJ1-3): SAVISQKPSRDICQRGTSLTIQCQVDSQVTMMFWYRQQPGQSLTLIATANQGSEATYESGFVIDKFPISRPNLTFSTLTVSNMSPEDSSIYLCSVRGEGLGNTIYFGEGSWLTVV.

V is TRBV5-4 and J is TRBJ2-2, with TRBD1 matching 8 bases. Trimming removed 4 bases from V and 3 bases from J; junction bases left unmatched: 8. The CDR3 runs to 16 residues. Per germline, CDR1 SGHNT and CDR2 YYREEE (reference sequence). Written as DNA, the CDR3 is TGTGCCAGCAGCCTGTCCGGGACAGGTCACACCGGGGAGCTGTTTTTT. Its translation is CASSLSGTGHTGELFF.

The chain combines TRBV5-6 with TRBJ1-2, with TRBD1 identical over 7 bases. CDR1 is SGHDT, CDR2 YYEEEE, per germline. Losses at the gene ends were 4 bases for V and 3 bases for J; bases not matched to a gene: 9. The CDR3 is 15 residues long. The DNA of the CDR3 is TGTGCCAGCAGCAAAGGGGACAGAGCATACTATGGCTACACCTTC. It encodes CASSKGDRAYYGYTF.

This chain connects TRBV28 to TRBJ1-2; D remains ambiguous. V was cut by 10 bases and J by 1 base, with 13 bases left in between. The CDR3 is 13 residues long. Looked up from germline, CDR1 is MDHEN and CDR2 is SYDVKM. The CDR3 protein is CATREGSNYGYTF. The CDR3 nucleotides read TGTGCCACCCGCGAAGGGAGTAACTATGGCTACACCTTC.

This clone was recorded only once. The chain is built from TRBV3-1 (or the pseudogene TRBV3-2) and TRBJ2-3; 7 positions match TRBD2. CDR3 length: 13 amino acids. With V trimmed by 4 bases and J by 10 bases, 8 bases remained unmatched. CDR1 is LGHDT and CDR2 is YNNKEL in the germline V gene (reference sequence). CDR3 protein: CASSPTTGRAQYF. DNA for the CDR3: TGTGCCAGCAGCCCAACGACTGGGAGGGCGCAGTATTTT.

J is TRBJ2-3 and V is TRBV15, with TRBD2 matching 8 bases. Unmatched junction bases numbered 5, after V lost 6 bases and J lost 3 bases. CDR3 length: 14 amino acids. CDR1 is LNHNV and CDR2 is YYDKDF in the germline V gene (reference sequence). CDR3 nucleotides: TGTGCCACCAGGGGCGGACTAGCAACAGATACGCAGTATTTT. It encodes CATRGGLATDTQYF.